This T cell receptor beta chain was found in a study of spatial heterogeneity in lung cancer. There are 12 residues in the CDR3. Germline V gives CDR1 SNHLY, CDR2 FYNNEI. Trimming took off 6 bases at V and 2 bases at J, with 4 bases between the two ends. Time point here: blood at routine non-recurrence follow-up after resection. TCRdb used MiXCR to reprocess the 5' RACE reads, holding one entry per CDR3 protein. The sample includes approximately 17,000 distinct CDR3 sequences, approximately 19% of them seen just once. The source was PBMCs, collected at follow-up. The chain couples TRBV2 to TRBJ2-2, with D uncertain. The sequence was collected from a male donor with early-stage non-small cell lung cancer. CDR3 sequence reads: CASRDNTGELFF. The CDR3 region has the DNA TGTGCCAGCAGGGATAACACCGGGGAGCTGTTTTTT.